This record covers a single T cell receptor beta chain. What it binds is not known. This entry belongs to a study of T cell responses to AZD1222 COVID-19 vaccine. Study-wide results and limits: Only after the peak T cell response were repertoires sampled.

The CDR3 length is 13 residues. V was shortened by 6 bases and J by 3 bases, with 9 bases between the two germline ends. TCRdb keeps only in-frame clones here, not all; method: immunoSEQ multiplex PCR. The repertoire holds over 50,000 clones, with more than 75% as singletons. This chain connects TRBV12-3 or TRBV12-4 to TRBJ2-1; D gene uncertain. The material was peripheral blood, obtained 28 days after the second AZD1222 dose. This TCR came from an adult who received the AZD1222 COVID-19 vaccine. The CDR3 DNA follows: TGTGCCAGCAGAGGTCAGAGCTACAATGAGCAGTTCTTC. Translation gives CASRGQSYNEQFF.